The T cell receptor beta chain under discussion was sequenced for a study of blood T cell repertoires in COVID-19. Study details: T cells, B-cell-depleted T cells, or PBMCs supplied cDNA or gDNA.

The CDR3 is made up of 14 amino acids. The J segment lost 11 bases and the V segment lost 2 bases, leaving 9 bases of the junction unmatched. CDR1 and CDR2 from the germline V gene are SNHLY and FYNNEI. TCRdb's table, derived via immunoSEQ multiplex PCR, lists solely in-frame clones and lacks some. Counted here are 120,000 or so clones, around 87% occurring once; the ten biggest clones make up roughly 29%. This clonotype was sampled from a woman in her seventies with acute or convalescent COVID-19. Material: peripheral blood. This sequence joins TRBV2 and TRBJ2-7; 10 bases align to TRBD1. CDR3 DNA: TGTGCCAGCAGTGAAACGCCGGGACAGGGGACGAAGTACTTC. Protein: CASSETPGQGTKYF.